This entry lists 16 T cell receptor beta chains sequenced from one sample in a study of T cell responses to AZD1222 COVID-19 vaccine. Produced via immunoSEQ multiplex PCR; TCRdb's table is partial and in-frame only. The sample consists of 75,000 to 100,000 clones, about 89% of them appearing once. The starting material was peripheral blood, obtained on day 0 of AZD1222 vaccination. The receptors stem from an adult in good health.

The rearrangement joins TRBV6-2 or TRBV6-3 to TRBJ1-5; D not resolved. This CDR3 has 14 residues. Per the germline V gene, CDR1 is MNHEY and CDR2 is SVGEGT. V lost 2 bases, J lost 3 bases, and 8 bases lay in between. CDR3 bases: TGTGCCAGCAGTTACGACGGAATCAATCAGCCCCAGCATTTT. It translates to CASSYDGINQPQHF.

The chain recombines TRBV10-3 with TRBJ1-2; maybe TRBD1 (6 bases). The CDR3 covers 19 residues. V was clipped by 6 bases and J by 0 bases, with 26 bases between them. Germline lookup yields CDR1 ENHRY and CDR2 SYGVKD. The CDR3 DNA reads as TGTGCCATCAGCAGCGCAGGACCCGACAGGCCCCTTTCTAACTATGGCTACACCTTC. Encoded protein: CAISSAGPDRPLSNYGYTF.

The rearrangement joins TRBV7-9 to TRBJ1-6, with a possible D match to TRBD1 (5 bases). This CDR3 comprises 14 residues. In germline, CDR1 is SEHNR, CDR2 FQNEAQ (reference sequence). V lost 7 bases, J lost 12 bases, and 19 bases lay in between. This chain's CDR3 is CASTESIGGGPLHF. DNA of the CDR3: TGTGCCAGCACCGAATCTATCGGCGGGGGACCCCTCCACTTT. The whole variable domain, remainder taken from reference TRBV7-9 and TRBJ1-6, is DTGVSQNPRHKITKRGQNVTFRCDPISEHNRLYWYRQTLGQGPEFLTYFQNEAQLEKSRLLSDRFSAERPKGSFSTLEIQRTEQGDSAMYLCASTESIGGGPLHFGNGTRLTVT.

V gene TRBV3-1 (or the pseudogene TRBV3-2) combines with J gene TRBJ2-4; 7 bases line up with TRBD2. This CDR3 spans 19 amino acids. J lost 1 base, V lost 0 bases, and 12 bases had no gene match. The germline CDR1 and CDR2 sequences are LGHDT and YNNKEL (reference sequence). The CDR3 protein is CASSQETAGWVGAKNIQYF. In nucleotides, the CDR3 is TGTGCCAGCAGCCAAGAAACAGCGGGGTGGGTCGGGGCCAAAAACATTCAGTACTTC.

V is TRBV7-3 and J is TRBJ1-1; tentatively, D is TRBD1 (5 bases). V dropped 6 bases and J dropped 1 base, with 9 bases sitting between them. In germline, CDR1 is SGHTA, CDR2 FQGTGA. The CDR3 extends over 13 amino acids. CDR3 coding DNA: TGTGCCAGCAGTCTAGACAGGAACACTGAAGCTTTCTTT. Translation: CASSLDRNTEAFF. Full variable domain (missing parts from reference TRBV7-3 and TRBJ1-1): GAGVSQTPSNKVTEKGKYVELRCDPISGHTALYWYRQSLGQGPEFLIYFQGTGAADDSGLPNDRFFAVRPEGSVSTLKIQRTERGDSAVYLCASSLDRNTEAFFGQGTRLTVV.

This chain links TRBV5-6 with TRBJ2-3; D is unclear. Germline CDR1 is SGHDT and CDR2 is YYEEEE. V was shortened by 0 bases and J by 4 bases, with 6 bases between the two germline ends. The CDR3 contains 13 residues. This CDR3 reads CASSLGQADTQYF. CDR3 nucleotides: TGTGCCAGCAGCTTGGGTCAGGCAGATACGCAGTATTTT.

This clone was found once. The chain links TRBV12-5 to TRBJ1-1; D is ambiguous. V lost 7 bases and J lost 6, with 12 bases in between. Germline values: CDR1 LGHNT, CDR2 FRNRAP. CDR3 length: 12 amino acids. The CDR3 bases are TGTGCTAGTGCCCCGTTCGGTTCTGAAGCTTTCTTT. Residues: CASAPFGSEAFF.

V is TRBV19 and J is TRBJ1-4, with a possible D match to TRBD1 (5 bases). The CDR3 is 14 residues long. CDR1 and CDR2 from the germline V gene are LNHDA and SQIVND (reference sequence). Trimming took 7 bases from V and 7 from J, leaving 16 bases between them. CDR3 loop: CASNHWGKGEKLFF. CDR3 coding DNA: TGTGCCAGTAACCACTGGGGGAAAGGTGAAAAACTGTTTTTT.

This rearrangement joins TRBV18 to TRBJ2-5; 8 nucleotides line up with TRBD1. Germline V gene lookup returns CDR1 KGHSH and CDR2 LQKENI. Trimming cost V 4 bases and J 2 bases; bases outside gene matches: 0. This CDR3 is 13 amino acids long. The CDR3 DNA reads as TGTGCCAGCTCACGACAGGGGCAAGAGACCCAGTACTTC. It is translated as CASSRQGQETQYF.

The CDR3, as DNA: TGTGCCAGCAGCCAAGATCTTCATTCACCCCTCCACTTT. It encodes CASSQDLHSPLHF. The V and J genes are TRBV14 and TRBJ1-6; D gene ambiguous. V lost 0 bases, J lost 8 bases, and 5 bases lay in between. CDR3 length: 13 residues. Germline CDR1 SGHDN, CDR2 FVKESK.

The chain is built from TRBV6-5 and TRBJ2-1, with TRBD2 matching over 7 bases. The junction had 0 bases not matched to a gene; V was cut back by 2 bases and J by 2 bases. Germline values: CDR1 MNHEY, CDR2 SVGAGI. The CDR3 extends over 14 amino acids. The CDR3, as DNA: TGTGCCAGCAGTTACGGGACTACCTACAATGAGCAGTTCTTC. Translating gives CASSYGTTYNEQFF.

The genes are TRBV7-2 and TRBJ2-1; tentative D call: TRBD1 (6 bases). V was pared by 8 bases and J by 5 bases, with 13 bases between. The CDR3 contains 13 residues. CDR1 is SGHTA, CDR2 FQGNSA, per germline. The CDR3 nucleotides read TGTGCCAGCGCCAGGGGATTGAACAATGAGCAGTTCTTC. Residues: CASARGLNNEQFF.

This chain joins TRBV19 and TRBJ1-3; no clear D. The CDR3 is 15 amino acids. Trimming cost V 3 bases and J 0 bases, with 9 bases left between them. Per the germline V gene, CDR1 is LNHDA and CDR2 is SQIVND (reference sequence). CDR3 DNA: TGTGCCAGTAGTATCCGGCAGTTCTCTGGAAACACCATATATTTT. The encoded protein is CASSIRQFSGNTIYF.

The chain has TRBV7-6 and TRBJ2-5, with TRBD2 as a possible D gene (5 bases). CDR1 is SGHVS and CDR2 is FNYEAQ in the germline V gene. The CDR3 is 13 residues long. V was pared by 3 bases and J by 3 bases, with 8 bases between. CDR3 nucleotides: TGTGCCAGCAGCTTCGGAGGTAAAGAGACCCAGTACTTC. Protein sequence: CASSFGGKETQYF.

DNA of the CDR3: TGTGCCAGCAGTGATGCCGATGGCTACAATGAGCAGTTCTTC. Protein sequence: CASSDADGYNEQFF. This chain connects TRBV2 to TRBJ2-1; unclear D gene. Per germline, CDR1 SNHLY and CDR2 FYNNEI. Trimming left V 3 bases short and J 3 bases short, with 9 bases between. This CDR3 spans 14 amino acids.

This clone appeared once. The J gene is TRBJ2-7, the V gene TRBV29-1, with D tentatively TRBD2 (5 bases). This CDR3 is built from 13 residues. The germline V and J ends were trimmed by 4 bases and 4 bases, with 14 bases remaining between them. The germline V gene encodes CDR1 SQVTM and CDR2 ANQGSEA. CDR3 sequence: CSVGQGGSYEQYF. The DNA of the CDR3 is TGCAGCGTTGGACAAGGAGGTTCTTACGAGCAGTACTTC.